The text below deals with one TCR beta chain. Its antigen remains unknown. Primers: 60 Vbeta forward and 13 Jbeta reverse. In the authors' methods: Tens of millions of unique TCR beta chains, roughly 10 million shared, were counted in a later analysis. Using immunoSEQ multiplex PCR, the repertoire was profiled, and TCRdb retains in-frame clones only, with some absent. The D gene and trimming were derived from the DNA, and the V and J assignments and clone size from that table. The sample consists of about 98,000 clones, more than 60% of them appearing once. The junction had 6 bases not matched to a gene; V was cut back by 4 bases and J by 0 bases. Germline V gene lookup returns CDR1 SGHRS and CDR2 YFSETQ. This CDR3 is built from 16 residues. This sample is drawn from a study of cytomegalovirus exposure and HLA in healthy donors. Study-wide context: Genetic ancestry analysis placed around four fifths of the roughly 400 donors that were genotyped in the Caucasian-associated cluster. General study points: Most sequenced TCRs were rare (though some public TCRs occurred in many donors). A further, later analysis showed that HLA-associated TCR beta chains (compared with equally common others) were more clonally expanded.

The specimen sequenced was PBMCs. This clonotype was obtained from a man younger than 35 in good health and CMV-seropositive. The chain carries TRBV5-1 and TRBJ2-1; TRBD1 agrees at 8 bases. The CDR3 DNA follows: TGCGCCAGCAGCGAGGTCGGGACAGGCTCCTACAATGAGCAGTTCTTC. This translates into CASSEVGTGSYNEQFF.